Each of the 14 T cell receptor beta chains below was sequenced from the same sample in a study of cytomegalovirus exposure and HLA in healthy donors (dated by TCRdb to about 2017). Libraries were prepared through the immunoSEQ multiplex PCR assay. For the multiplex PCR, a mixture combining 60 forward primers for TCR Vbeta segments and 13 reverse primers for TCR Jbeta segments was used. As stored in TCRdb, this immuneACCESS dataset retains in-frame rearrangements with V and J assigned. A fraction of the clones does not appear; measured against another copy, unresolved V genes explain less than half of the discrepancy, and the remainder lacks a known reason. The table for this sample lists over 90,000 clones; 64% of them were counted only once. Clones ranked in the top ten supply roughly 3% of the sample. Input material: PBMCs. The source is a man in his fifties or sixties in good health and CMV-seronegative.

Points on this clone: Other DNA sequences within the sample encode an identical CDR3. V and J are TRBV11-3 and TRBJ1-1; the D gene is possibly TRBD1 (6 bases). Trimming left V 3 bases short and J 0 bases short, with 8 bases between. This CDR3 contains 14 residues. Germline V gene lookup returns CDR1 SGHNT and CDR2 YENEEA. Here the CDR3 DNA reads TGTGCCAGCAGCTTTTCAGGGGTGAACACTGAAGCTTTCTTT. This encodes CASSFSGVNTEAFF.

The chain uses TRBV2 and TRBJ1-2; 8 bases are shared with TRBD1. Germline CDR1 reads SNHLY; CDR2 reads FYNNEI. With V trimmed by 6 bases and J by 3 bases, 0 bases remained unmatched. The CDR3 is 12 amino acids. The CDR3 sequence: CASRDRDYGYTF. The CDR3 nucleotides are TGTGCCAGCAGGGACAGGGACTATGGCTACACCTTC.

This rearrangement joins TRBV7-8 to TRBJ2-1; 12 bases are shared with TRBD2. This CDR3 is 15 amino acids long. From germline, CDR1 is SGHVS and CDR2 FQNEAQ. J gave up 8 bases and V 4 bases, and 6 bases lay outside the gene matches. The CDR3 region is CASSSPSGGGYEQFF. In DNA form, the CDR3 reads TGTGCCAGCAGCTCACCTAGCGGGGGGGGGTATGAGCAGTTCTTC. Full variable domain (missing parts from reference TRBV7-8 and TRBJ2-1): GAGVSQSPRYKVAKRGQDVALRCDPISGHVSLFWYQQALGQGPEFLTYFQNEAQLDKSGLPSDRFFAERPEGSVSTLKIQRTQQEDSAVYLCASSSPSGGGYEQFFGPGTRLTVL.

This clone was seen just once. This chain uses TRBV15 with TRBJ1-2; D is possibly TRBD1 (6 bases). Germline CDR1 reads LNHNV; CDR2 reads YYDKDF (reference sequence). V lost 3 bases, J lost 3 bases, and 11 bases lay in between. The CDR3 is made up of 14 amino acids. The CDR3 bases are TGTGCCACCAGCAGGCCGGGACACGACTATGGCTACACCTTC. The encoded protein is CATSRPGHDYGYTF.

The chain links TRBV18 to TRBJ2-5; D call uncertain. This CDR3 has 13 amino acids. The germline V gene has CDR1 KGHSH and CDR2 LQKENI. The V end lost 1 base, the J end lost 3 bases, and 6 bases lay between the germline ends. The CDR3 sequence: CASSPRSEETQYF. The CDR3 region has the DNA TGTGCCAGCTCACCACGGTCAGAAGAGACCCAGTACTTC.

The rearrangement joins TRBV6-1 to TRBJ1-5; D uncertain. The CDR3 has 15 residues. Trimming cost V 4 bases and J 2 bases, with 12 bases left between them. Germline CDR1 is MNHNS and CDR2 is SASEGT. Here the CDR3 DNA reads TGTGCCAGCAGTGTGGGTCCCGGAGGCAATCAGCCCCAGCATTTT. It specifies CASSVGPGGNQPQHF.

The chain employs TRBV6-4 and TRBJ2-1; D is possibly TRBD1 (6 bases). The CDR3 extends over 13 amino acids. Germline V gene lookup returns CDR1 MRHNA and CDR2 SNTAGT. Deletions cut 4 bases from V and 9 bases from J, with 13 bases between. The CDR3 sequence is CASSAGAEGEQFF. In nucleotides, the CDR3 is TGTGCCAGCAGTGCAGGGGCAGAGGGTGAGCAGTTCTTC.

The CDR3 bases are TGTGCCATCAGTGAATGGCAGGGAAGCTCCTATAATTCACCCCTCCACTTT. It specifies CAISEWQGSSYNSPLHF. The rearrangement uses TRBV10-3 and TRBJ1-6; D is perhaps TRBD1 (5 bases). This CDR3 is built from 17 residues. CDR1 and CDR2 from the germline V gene are ENHRY and SYGVKD. V shed 3 bases and J shed 0 bases, with 12 bases lying between them.

The chain uses TRBV5-1 and TRBJ1-1; TRBD1 might be the D (5 bases). The V gene's germline CDR1 is SGHRS and CDR2 YFSETQ. CDR3 length equals 14 residues. V dropped 0 bases and J dropped 7 bases, with 13 bases sitting between them. The CDR3 here is CASSLGGDGGEAFF. CDR3 coding DNA: TGCGCCAGCAGCTTGGGGGGGGATGGGGGTGAAGCTTTCTTT.

The genes are TRBV19 and TRBJ2-2, with 7 bases lining up with TRBD2. CDR3 length: 15 residues. V shed 5 bases, J shed 1 base, and the junction held 4 bases outside the gene matches. From germline, CDR1 is LNHDA and CDR2 SQIVND (reference sequence). The CDR3 here is CASSFLAGNTGELFF. The CDR3 DNA follows: TGTGCCAGTAGTTTTTTAGCGGGGAACACCGGGGAGCTGTTTTTT.

CDR3 nucleotide sequence: TGTGCCAGCTCACCTTCCGACAGGCAAGATGGCTACACCTTC. Translated: CASSPSDRQDGYTF. The chain couples TRBV18 to TRBJ1-2; possible D gene TRBD1, 6 bases. CDR1 and CDR2 from the germline V gene are KGHSH and LQKENI. The germline V and J ends were trimmed by 3 bases and 6 bases, with 14 bases remaining between them. The CDR3 runs 14 residues.

The J gene is TRBJ1-1, the V gene TRBV7-3; D is undetermined. Germline V gene lookup returns CDR1 SGHTA and CDR2 FQGTGA. This CDR3 has 14 amino acids. Trimming removed 0 bases from V and 3 bases from J, with 8 bases in between. This CDR3 is CASSLTGSDTEAFF. The CDR3 nucleotides are TGTGCCAGCAGCTTAACAGGGAGCGACACTGAAGCTTTCTTT.

This clone is a singleton in its sample. The chain uses TRBV11-2 and TRBJ2-2, with TRBD2 matching over 10 bases. J lost 1 base, V lost 5 bases, and 1 base had no gene match. CDR3 length equals 15 residues. Germline V lookup: CDR1 SGHAT, CDR2 FQNNGV. CDR3 residues: CASSRLAGNTGELFF. The DNA for the CDR3 is TGTGCCAGCAGCCGACTAGCGGGGAACACCGGGGAGCTGTTTTTT. The variable domain in full, completed from reference TRBV11-2 and TRBJ2-2, reads EAGVAQSPRYKIIEKRQSVAFWCNPISGHATLYWYQQILGQGPKLLIQFQNNGVVDDSQLPKDRFSAERLKGVDSTLKIQPAKLEDSAVYLCASSRLAGNTGELFFGEGSRLTVL.

This sequence joins TRBV19 and TRBJ1-1; 9 positions match TRBD1. Germline V lookup: CDR1 LNHDA, CDR2 SQIVND (reference sequence). CDR3 length equals 16 residues. V shed 5 bases and J 1 base; nucleotides not matched to a gene: 8. The CDR3 is CASSPGQGSPNTEAFF. The CDR3 DNA is TGTGCCAGTAGTCCAGGACAGGGGAGTCCGAACACTGAAGCTTTCTTT.